The sequence of this T cell receptor beta chain was determined in a study of cytomegalovirus exposure and HLA in healthy donors. CDR1 and CDR2 from the germline V gene are MNHNS and SASEGT. The CDR3 has 13 amino acids. Trimming left V 9 bases short and J 10 bases short, with 16 bases between. Healthy bone marrow donors made up the donors. 60 Vbeta and 13 Jbeta primers were used in PCR. The protocol was immunoSEQ multiplex PCR, while the TCRdb copy is restricted to in-frame clones and leaves out a portion. This sample has some 130,000 clones, with 80% found just once. The sequenced sample consisted of PBMCs. The chain recombines TRBV6-1 with TRBJ1-6; D gene unclear. The receptor was derived from a human donor in good health. CDR3 loop: CASPDPAGSPLHF. Written as DNA, the CDR3 is TGTGCCAGTCCGGATCCGGCGGGATCACCCCTCCACTTT.